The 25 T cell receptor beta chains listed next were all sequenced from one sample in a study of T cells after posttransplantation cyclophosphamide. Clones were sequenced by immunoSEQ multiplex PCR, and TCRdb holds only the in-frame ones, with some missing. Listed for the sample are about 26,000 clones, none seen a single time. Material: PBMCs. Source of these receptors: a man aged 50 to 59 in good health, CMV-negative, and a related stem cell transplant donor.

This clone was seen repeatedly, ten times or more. CDR3 in DNA: TGTGCCAGCTCACCGAGCGGGGAGGCGTCCGGGGAGCTGTTTTTT. Translated: CASSPSGEASGELFF. This chain uses TRBV18 with TRBJ2-2, with 7 bases identical to TRBD2. V lost 3 bases, J lost 6 bases, and 7 bases stayed unmatched. The CDR3 runs to 15 residues. CDR1 KGHSH and CDR2 LQKENI come from the germline V gene.

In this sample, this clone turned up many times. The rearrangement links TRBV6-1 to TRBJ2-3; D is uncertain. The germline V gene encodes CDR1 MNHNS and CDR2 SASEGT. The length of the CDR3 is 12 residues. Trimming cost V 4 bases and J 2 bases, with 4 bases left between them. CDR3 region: CASSALTDTQYF. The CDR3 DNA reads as TGTGCCAGCAGTGCTCTCACAGATACGCAGTATTTT.

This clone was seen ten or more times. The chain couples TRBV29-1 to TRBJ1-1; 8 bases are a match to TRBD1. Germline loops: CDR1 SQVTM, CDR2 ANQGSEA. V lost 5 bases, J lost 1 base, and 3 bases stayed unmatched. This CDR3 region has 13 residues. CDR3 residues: CSVRGQENTEAFF. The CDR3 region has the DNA TGCAGCGTTAGGGGACAGGAGAACACTGAAGCTTTCTTT.

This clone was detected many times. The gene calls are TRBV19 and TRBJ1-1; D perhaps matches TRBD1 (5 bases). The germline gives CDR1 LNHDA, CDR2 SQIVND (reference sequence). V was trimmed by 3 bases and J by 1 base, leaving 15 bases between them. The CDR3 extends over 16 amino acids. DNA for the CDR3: TGTGCCAGTAGTATGAGGGTAGGGAGGGGGAACACTGAAGCTTTCTTT. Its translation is CASSMRVGRGNTEAFF.

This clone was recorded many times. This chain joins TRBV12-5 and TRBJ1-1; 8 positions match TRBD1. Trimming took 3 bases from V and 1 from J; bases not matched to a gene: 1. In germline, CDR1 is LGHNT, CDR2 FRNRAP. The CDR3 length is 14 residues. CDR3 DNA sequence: TGTGCTAGTGGTTTACAGGGGGGGAACACTGAAGCTTTCTTT. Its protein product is CASGLQGGNTEAFF. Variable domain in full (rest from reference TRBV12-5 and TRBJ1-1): DARVTQTPRHKVTEMGQEVTMRCQPILGHNTVFWYRQTMMQGLELLAYFRNRAPLDDSGMPKDRFSAEMPDATLATLKIQPSEPRDSAVYFCASGLQGGNTEAFFGQGTRLTVV.

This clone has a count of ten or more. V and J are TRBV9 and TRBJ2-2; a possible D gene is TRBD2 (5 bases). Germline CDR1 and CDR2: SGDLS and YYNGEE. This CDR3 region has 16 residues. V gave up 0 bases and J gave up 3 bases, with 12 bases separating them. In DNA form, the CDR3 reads TGTGCCAGCAGCGTAGGAAGAGGGCTTTACACCGGGGAGCTGTTTTTT. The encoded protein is CASSVGRGLYTGELFF.

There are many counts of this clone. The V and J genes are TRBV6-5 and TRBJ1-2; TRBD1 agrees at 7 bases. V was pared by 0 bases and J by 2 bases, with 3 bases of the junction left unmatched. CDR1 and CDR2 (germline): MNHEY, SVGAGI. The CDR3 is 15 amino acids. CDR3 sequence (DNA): TGTGCCAGCAGTTACTCGCGACAGGGAAACTATGGCTACACCTTC. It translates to CASSYSRQGNYGYTF.

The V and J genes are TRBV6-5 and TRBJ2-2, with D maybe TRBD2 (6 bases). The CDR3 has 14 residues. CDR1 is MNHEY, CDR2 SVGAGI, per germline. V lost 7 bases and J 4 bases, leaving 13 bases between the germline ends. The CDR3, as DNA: TGTGCCAGCACTGGGACTGCGAGCACCGGGGAGCTGTTTTTT. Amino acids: CASTGTASTGELFF.

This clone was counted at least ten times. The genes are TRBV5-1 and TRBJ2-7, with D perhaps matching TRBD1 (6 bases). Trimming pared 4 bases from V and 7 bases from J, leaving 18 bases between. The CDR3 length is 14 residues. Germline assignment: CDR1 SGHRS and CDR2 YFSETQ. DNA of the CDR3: TGCGCCAGCAGCCCCTCAGCGCAGGGGCGGGAGCAGTACTTC. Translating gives CASSPSAQGREQYF.

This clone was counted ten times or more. As DNA, the CDR3 is TGTGCCAGCAGCTTGTTGACTAGCGGGAGATTAGGCGAGCAGTACTTC. This codes for CASSLLTSGRLGEQYF. The genes are TRBV5-4 and TRBJ2-7, with 12 nucleotides matching TRBD2. CDR1 and CDR2 (germline): SGHNT, YYREEE (reference sequence). The CDR3 has 16 residues. V trimming: 1 base; J trimming: 6 bases; junction bases outside the gene matches: 8.

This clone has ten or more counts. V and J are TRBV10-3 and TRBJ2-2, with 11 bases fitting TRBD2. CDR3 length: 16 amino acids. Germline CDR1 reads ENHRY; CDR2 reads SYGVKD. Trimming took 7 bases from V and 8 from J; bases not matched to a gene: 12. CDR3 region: CAINPLAGGQAGELFF. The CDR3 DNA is TGTGCCATCAATCCGCTAGCGGGGGGACAGGCTGGGGAGCTGTTTTTT.

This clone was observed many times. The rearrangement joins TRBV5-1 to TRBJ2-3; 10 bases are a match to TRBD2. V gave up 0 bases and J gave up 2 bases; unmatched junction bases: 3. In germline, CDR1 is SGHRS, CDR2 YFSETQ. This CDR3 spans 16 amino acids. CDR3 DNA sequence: TGCGCCAGCAGCTTGGTACTAGCGGGGAACACAGATACGCAGTATTTT. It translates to CASSLVLAGNTDTQYF.

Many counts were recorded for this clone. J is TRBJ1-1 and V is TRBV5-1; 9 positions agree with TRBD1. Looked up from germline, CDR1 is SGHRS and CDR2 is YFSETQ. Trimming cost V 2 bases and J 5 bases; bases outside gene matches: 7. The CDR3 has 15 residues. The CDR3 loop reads CASSLQGAQGTEAFF. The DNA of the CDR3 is TGCGCCAGCAGCTTACAGGGGGCGCAAGGTACTGAAGCTTTCTTT.

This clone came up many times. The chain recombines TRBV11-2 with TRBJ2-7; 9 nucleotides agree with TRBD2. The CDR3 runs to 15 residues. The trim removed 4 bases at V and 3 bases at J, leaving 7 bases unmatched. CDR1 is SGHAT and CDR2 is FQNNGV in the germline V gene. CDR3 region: CASSSYPRGGYEQYF. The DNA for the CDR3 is TGTGCCAGCAGCTCGTACCCGCGGGGGGGCTACGAGCAGTACTTC. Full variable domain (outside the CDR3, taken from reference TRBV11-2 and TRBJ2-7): EAGVAQSPRYKIIEKRQSVAFWCNPISGHATLYWYQQILGQGPKLLIQFQNNGVVDDSQLPKDRFSAERLKGVDSTLKIQPAKLEDSAVYLCASSSYPRGGYEQYFGPGTRLTVT.

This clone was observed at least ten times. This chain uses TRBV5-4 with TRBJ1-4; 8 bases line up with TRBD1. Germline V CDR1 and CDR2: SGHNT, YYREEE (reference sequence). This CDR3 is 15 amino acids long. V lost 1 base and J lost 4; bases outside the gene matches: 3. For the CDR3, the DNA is TGTGCCAGCAGCTTGACAGGGGGTAGTAATGAAAAACTGTTTTTT. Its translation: CASSLTGGSNEKLFF.

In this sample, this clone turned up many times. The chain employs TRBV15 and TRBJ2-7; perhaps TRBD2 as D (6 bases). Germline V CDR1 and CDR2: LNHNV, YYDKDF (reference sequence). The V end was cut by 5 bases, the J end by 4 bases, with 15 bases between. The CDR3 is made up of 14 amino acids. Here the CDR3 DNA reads TGTGCCACCAGCCGGTCGGGACTGGAATACGAGCAGTACTTC. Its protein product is CATSRSGLEYEQYF.

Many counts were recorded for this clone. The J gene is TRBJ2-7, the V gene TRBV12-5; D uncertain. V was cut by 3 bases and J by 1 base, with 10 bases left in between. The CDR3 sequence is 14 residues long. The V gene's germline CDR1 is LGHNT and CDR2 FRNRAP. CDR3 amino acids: CASGLELYSYEQYF. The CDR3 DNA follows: TGTGCTAGTGGTTTAGAGCTGTATTCCTACGAGCAGTACTTC.

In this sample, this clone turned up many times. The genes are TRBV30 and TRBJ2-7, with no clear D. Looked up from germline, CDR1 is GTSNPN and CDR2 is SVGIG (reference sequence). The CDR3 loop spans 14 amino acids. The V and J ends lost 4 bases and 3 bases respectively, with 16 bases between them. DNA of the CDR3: TGTGCCTGGATCACCAAAAAAGAGAACTACGAGCAGTACTTC. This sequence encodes CAWITKKENYEQYF. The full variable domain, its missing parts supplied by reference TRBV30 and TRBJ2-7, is SQTIHQWPATLVQPVGSPLSLECTVEGTSNPNLYWYRQAAGRGLQLLFYSVGIGQISSEVPQNLSASRPQDRQFILSSKKLLLSDSGFYLCAWITKKENYEQYFGPGTRLTVT.

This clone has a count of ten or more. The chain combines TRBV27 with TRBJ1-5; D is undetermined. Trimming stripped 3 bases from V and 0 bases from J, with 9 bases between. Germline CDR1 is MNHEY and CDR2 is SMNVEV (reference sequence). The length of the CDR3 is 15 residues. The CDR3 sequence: CASSFSRYSNQPQHF. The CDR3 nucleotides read TGTGCCAGCAGTTTTTCTCGGTATAGCAATCAGCCCCAGCATTTT.

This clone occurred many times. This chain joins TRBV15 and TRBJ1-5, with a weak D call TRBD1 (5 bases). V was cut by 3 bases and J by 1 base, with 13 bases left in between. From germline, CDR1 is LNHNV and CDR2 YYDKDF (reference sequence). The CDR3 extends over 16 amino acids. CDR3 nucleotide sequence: TGTGCCACCAGCAGCGATCGGGAGGGGAGCAATCAGCCCCAGCATTTT. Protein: CATSSDREGSNQPQHF.

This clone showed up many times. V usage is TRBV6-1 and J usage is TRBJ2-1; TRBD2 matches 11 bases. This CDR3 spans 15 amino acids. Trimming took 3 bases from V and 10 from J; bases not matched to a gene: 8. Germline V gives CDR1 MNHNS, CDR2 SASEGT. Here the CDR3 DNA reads TGTGCCAGCAGTGATGTAGCGGGGGGGCCACAAGAGCAGTTCTTC. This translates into CASSDVAGGPQEQFF.

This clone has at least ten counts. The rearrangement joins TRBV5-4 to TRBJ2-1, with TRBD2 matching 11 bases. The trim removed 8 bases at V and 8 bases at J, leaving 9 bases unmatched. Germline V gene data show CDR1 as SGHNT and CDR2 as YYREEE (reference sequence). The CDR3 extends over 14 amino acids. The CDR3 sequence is CASSTSGGGDEQFF. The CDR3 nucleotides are TGTGCCAGTTCAACTAGCGGGGGTGGGGATGAGCAGTTCTTC. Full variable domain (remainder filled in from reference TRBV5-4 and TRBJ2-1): ETGVTQSPTHLIKTRGQQVTLRCSSQSGHNTVSWYQQALGQGPQFIFQYYREEENGRGNFPPRFSGLQFPNYSSELNVNALELDDSALYLCASSTSGGGDEQFFGPGTRLTVL.

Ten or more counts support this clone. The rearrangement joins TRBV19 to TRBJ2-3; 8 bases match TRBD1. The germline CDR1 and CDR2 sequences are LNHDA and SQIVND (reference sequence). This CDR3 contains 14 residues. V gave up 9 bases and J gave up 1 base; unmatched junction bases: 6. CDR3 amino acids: CASAGGAGTDTQYF. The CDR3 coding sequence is TGTGCCAGCGCAGGGGGCGCGGGCACAGATACGCAGTATTTT. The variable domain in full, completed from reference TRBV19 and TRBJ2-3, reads DGGITQSPKYLFRKEGQNVTLSCEQNLNHDAMYWYRQDPGQGLRLIYYSQIVNDFQKGDIAEGYSVSREKKESFPLTVTSAQKNPTAFYLCASAGGAGTDTQYFGPGTRLTVL.

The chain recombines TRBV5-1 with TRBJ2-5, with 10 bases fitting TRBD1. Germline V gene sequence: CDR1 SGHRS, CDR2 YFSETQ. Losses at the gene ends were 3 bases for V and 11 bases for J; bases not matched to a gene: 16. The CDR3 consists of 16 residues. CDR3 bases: TGCGCCAGCAGCTCCCAGGGACAGGGGTTTAGGAGGGAGCAGTACTTC. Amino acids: CASSSQGQGFRREQYF. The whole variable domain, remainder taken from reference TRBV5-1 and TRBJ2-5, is KAGVTQTPRYLIKTRGQQVTLSCSPISGHRSVSWYQQTPGQGLQFLFEYFSETQRNKGNFPGRFSGRQFSNSRSEMNVSTLELGDSALYLCASSSQGQGFRREQYFGPGTRLLVL.

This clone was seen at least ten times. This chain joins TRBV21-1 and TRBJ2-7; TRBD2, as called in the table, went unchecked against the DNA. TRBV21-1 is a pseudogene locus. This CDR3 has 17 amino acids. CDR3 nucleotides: TGTGCCAGACGCGGAGGGACCGTTCAACCTCGCCCCCGCGAGCAGTACTTC. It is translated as CARRGGTVQPRPREQYF.